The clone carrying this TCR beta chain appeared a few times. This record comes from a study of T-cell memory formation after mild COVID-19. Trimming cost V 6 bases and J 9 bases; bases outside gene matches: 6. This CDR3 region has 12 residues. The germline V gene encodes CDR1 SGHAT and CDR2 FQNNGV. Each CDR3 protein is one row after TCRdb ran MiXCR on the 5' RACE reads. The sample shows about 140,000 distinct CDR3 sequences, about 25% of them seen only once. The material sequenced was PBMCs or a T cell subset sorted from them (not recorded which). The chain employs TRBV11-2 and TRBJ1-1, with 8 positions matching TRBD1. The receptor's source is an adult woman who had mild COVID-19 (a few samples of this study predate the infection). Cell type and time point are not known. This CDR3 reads CASRAGQGQAFF. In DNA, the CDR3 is TGTGCCAGCAGAGCCGGACAGGGCCAAGCTTTCTTT.